One and the same sample provided the 4 T cell receptor beta chains below, sequenced in a study of cytomegalovirus exposure and HLA in healthy donors. The PCR employed 60 Vbeta primers together with 13 Jbeta primers. Clones were sequenced by immunoSEQ multiplex PCR, and TCRdb holds only the in-frame ones, with some missing. Altogether 73,000 or so clones are present, roughly four fifths being singletons, with the ten largest covering approximately 5.8%. Sample: PBMCs. These receptor sequences come from a man aged 50-60 years in good health and CMV-seronegative.

The J gene is TRBJ2-1, the V gene TRBV14; perhaps TRBD2 as D (6 bases). Deletions cut 1 base from V and 5 bases from J, with 15 bases between. Germline V gives CDR1 SGHDN, CDR2 FVKESK. This CDR3 comprises 16 residues. The CDR3 is CASSQVGTGAHNEQFF. DNA of the CDR3: TGTGCCAGCAGCCAAGTAGGAACGGGAGCGCACAATGAGCAGTTCTTC.

V gene TRBV2 combines with J gene TRBJ2-1; 7 bases agree with TRBD1. CDR3 length: 15 amino acids. With 5 bases clipped from V and 4 bases from J, the junction kept 8 bases outside the gene matches. Germline values: CDR1 SNHLY, CDR2 FYNNEI. The CDR3 coding sequence is TGTGCCAGCAGTTATCCCGGGACAGAGTACAATGAGCAGTTCTTC. This gives the protein CASSYPGTEYNEQFF.

The J gene is TRBJ1-2, the V gene TRBV29-1, with a tentative D call TRBD1 (6 bases). In germline, CDR1 is SQVTM, CDR2 ANQGSEA. The CDR3 is made up of 13 amino acids. With 7 bases removed from V and 7 bases from J, the gap between germline ends came to 19 bases. CDR3 loop: CSARYSRGGGYTF. CDR3 nucleotides: TGCAGCGCCCGTTACAGCAGGGGTGGTGGCTACACCTTC.

The chain is built from TRBV19 and TRBJ1-1, with a weak D call TRBD1 (6 bases). CDR3 length: 16 amino acids. The germline V gene encodes CDR1 LNHDA and CDR2 SQIVND (reference sequence). The ends were cut back, 5 bases at V and 1 base at J, with 17 bases in the middle. The chain's CDR3 is CASSSQGTQGNTEAFF. The DNA for the CDR3 is TGTGCCAGTAGTTCTCAGGGGACCCAAGGGAACACTGAAGCTTTCTTT.